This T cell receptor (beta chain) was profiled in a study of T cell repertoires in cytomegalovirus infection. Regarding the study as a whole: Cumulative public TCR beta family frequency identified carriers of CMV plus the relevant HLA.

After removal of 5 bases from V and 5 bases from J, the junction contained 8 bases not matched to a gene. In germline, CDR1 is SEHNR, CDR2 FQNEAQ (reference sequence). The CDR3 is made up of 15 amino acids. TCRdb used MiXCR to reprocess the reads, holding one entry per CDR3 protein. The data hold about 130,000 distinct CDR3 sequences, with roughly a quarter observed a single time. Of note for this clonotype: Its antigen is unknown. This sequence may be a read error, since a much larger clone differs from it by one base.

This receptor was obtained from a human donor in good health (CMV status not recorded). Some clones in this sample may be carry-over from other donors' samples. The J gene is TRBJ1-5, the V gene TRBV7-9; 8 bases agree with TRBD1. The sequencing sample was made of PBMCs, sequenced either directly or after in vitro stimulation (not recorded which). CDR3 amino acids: CASSVQGGRDQPQHF. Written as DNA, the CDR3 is TGTGCCAGCAGCGTACAGGGGGGTAGGGATCAGCCCCAGCATTTT.